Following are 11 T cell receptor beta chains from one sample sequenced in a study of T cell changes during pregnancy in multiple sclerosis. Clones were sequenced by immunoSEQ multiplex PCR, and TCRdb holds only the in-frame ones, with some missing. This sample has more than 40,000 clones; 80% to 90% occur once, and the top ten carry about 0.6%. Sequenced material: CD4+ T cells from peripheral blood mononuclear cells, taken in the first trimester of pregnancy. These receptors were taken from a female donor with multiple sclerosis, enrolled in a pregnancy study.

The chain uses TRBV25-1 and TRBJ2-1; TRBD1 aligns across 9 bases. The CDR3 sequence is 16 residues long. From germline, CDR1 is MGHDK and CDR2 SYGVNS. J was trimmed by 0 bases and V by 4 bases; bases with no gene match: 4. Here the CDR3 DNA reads TGTGCCAGCAGTGGGAACAGGGGGCCCTCCTACAATGAGCAGTTCTTC. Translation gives CASSGNRGPSYNEQFF.

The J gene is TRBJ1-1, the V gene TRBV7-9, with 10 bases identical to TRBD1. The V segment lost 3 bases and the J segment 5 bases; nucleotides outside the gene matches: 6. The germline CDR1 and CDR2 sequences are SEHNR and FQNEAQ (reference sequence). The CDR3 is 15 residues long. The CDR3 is CASSFGRQGATEAFF. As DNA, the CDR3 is TGTGCCAGCAGCTTTGGGAGACAGGGGGCGACTGAAGCTTTCTTT.

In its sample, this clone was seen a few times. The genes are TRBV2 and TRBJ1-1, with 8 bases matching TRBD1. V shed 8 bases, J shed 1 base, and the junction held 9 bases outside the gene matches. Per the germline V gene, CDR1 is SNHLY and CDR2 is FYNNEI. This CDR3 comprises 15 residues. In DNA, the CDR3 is TGTGCCAGCTCCTCTCCGACAGGGGCGAACACTGAAGCTTTCTTT. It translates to CASSSPTGANTEAFF. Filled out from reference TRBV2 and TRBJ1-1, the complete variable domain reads EPEVTQTPSHQVTQMGQEVILRCVPISNHLYFYWYRQILGQKVEFLVSFYNNEISEKSEIFDDQFSVERPDGSNFTLKIRSTKLEDSAMYFCASSSPTGANTEAFFGQGTRLTVV.

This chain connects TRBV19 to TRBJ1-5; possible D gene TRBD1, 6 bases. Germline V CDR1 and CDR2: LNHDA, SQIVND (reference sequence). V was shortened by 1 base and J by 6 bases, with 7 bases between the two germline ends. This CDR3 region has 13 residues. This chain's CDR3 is CASSIGDIQPQHF. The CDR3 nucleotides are TGTGCCAGTAGTATAGGGGACATTCAGCCCCAGCATTTT.

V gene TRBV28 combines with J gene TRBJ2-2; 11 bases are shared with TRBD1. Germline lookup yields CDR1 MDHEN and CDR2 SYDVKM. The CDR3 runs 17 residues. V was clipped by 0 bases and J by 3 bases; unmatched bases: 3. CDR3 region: CASSLWDRGRDTGELFF. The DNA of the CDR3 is TGTGCCAGCAGTTTATGGGACAGGGGGCGCGACACCGGGGAGCTGTTTTTT.

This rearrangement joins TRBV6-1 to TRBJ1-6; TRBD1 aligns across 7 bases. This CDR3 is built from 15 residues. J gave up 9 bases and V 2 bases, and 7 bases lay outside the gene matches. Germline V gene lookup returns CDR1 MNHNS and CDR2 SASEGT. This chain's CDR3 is CASSESRQGGSPLHF. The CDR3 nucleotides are TGTGCCAGCAGTGAATCCAGACAGGGCGGTTCACCCCTCCACTTT.

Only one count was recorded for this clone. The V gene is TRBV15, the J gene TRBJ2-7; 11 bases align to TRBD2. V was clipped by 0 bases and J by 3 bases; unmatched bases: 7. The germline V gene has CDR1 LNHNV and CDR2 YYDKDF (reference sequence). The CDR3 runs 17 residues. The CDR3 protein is CATSRDRLAGNHYEQYF. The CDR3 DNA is TGTGCCACCAGCAGAGATCGACTAGCGGGGAACCACTACGAGCAGTACTTC.

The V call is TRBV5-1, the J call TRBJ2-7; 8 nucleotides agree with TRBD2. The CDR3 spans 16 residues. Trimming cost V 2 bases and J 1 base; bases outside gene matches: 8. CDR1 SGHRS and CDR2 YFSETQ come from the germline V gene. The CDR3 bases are TGCGCCAGCAGCTTATTAAGCGGGAGCGGATCCTACGAGCAGTACTTC. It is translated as CASSLLSGSGSYEQYF.

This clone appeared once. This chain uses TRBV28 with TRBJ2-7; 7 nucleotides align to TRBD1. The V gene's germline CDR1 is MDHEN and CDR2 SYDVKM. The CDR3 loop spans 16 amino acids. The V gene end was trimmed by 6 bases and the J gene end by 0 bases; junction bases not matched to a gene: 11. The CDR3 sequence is CASSPTFTGASYEQYF. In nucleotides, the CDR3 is TGTGCCAGCAGCCCAACCTTCACAGGGGCCTCCTACGAGCAGTACTTC.

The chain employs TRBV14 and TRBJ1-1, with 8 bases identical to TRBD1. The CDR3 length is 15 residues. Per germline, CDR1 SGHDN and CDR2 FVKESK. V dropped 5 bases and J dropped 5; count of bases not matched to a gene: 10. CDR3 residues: CASSRLTGEGTEAFF. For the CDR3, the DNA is TGTGCCAGCAGCAGATTGACAGGGGAAGGGACTGAAGCTTTCTTT.

CDR3 protein: CASSSPSIRGRQFF. The CDR3, as DNA: TGTGCCAGCAGCTCGCCCTCGATACGCGGGAGGCAGTTCTTC. V gene TRBV7-6 combines with J gene TRBJ2-1; TRBD2 matches at 7 bases. The CDR3 has 14 residues. Germline assignment: CDR1 SGHVS and CDR2 FNYEAQ. The J segment lost 12 bases and the V segment lost 4 bases, leaving 12 bases of the junction unmatched.